The 21 T cell receptor beta chains given below trace back to one sample, sequenced in a study of cytomegalovirus exposure and HLA in healthy donors. It was with 60 Vbeta and 13 Jbeta primers that the PCR ran. Some clones are missing from TCRdb's copy, which holds only in-frame ones; the method was immunoSEQ multiplex PCR. This repertoire shows roughly 230,000 clones, nearly 95% found once; its top ten account for about 1.7%. The sample was PBMCs. The source of these receptors is a girl aged 2-10 years in good health and CMV-seronegative.

The V gene is TRBV5-1, the J gene TRBJ1-1; weak D call: TRBD1 (6 bases). Looked up from germline, CDR1 is SGHRS and CDR2 is YFSETQ. This CDR3 region has 14 residues. Trimming pared 4 bases from V and 4 bases from J, leaving 14 bases between. The CDR3 bases are TGCGCCAGCAGCCCGAATGGGGGCGGCACTGAAGCTTTCTTT. The encoded protein is CASSPNGGGTEAFF.

The CDR3 DNA reads TGTGCCAGTAGTATAGATTGGACTCTGCGGGAGACCCAGTACTTC. Encoded protein: CASSIDWTLRETQYF. The gene calls are TRBV19 and TRBJ2-5; tentatively, D is TRBD2 (5 bases). V shed 0 bases and J shed 5 bases, with 13 bases lying between them. Germline V CDR1 and CDR2: LNHDA, SQIVND (reference sequence). The CDR3 totals 15 residues.

This chain connects TRBV11-2 to TRBJ1-2; TRBD1 matches 8 bases. This CDR3 contains 15 residues. Per the germline V gene, CDR1 is SGHAT and CDR2 is FQNNGV. V gave up 0 bases and J gave up 5 bases; unmatched junction bases: 5. CDR3 DNA sequence: TGTGCCAGCAGCTTAGAGGACAGGGAATTGTATGGCTACACCTTC. Translation: CASSLEDRELYGYTF. Full variable domain (remainder filled in from reference TRBV11-2 and TRBJ1-2): EAGVAQSPRYKIIEKRQSVAFWCNPISGHATLYWYQQILGQGPKLLIQFQNNGVVDDSQLPKDRFSAERLKGVDSTLKIQPAKLEDSAVYLCASSLEDRELYGYTFGSGTRLTVV.

The chain links TRBV5-1 to TRBJ2-7; 10 bases are a match to TRBD2. CDR3 length equals 18 residues. Germline CDR1 is SGHRS and CDR2 is YFSETQ. After removal of 4 bases from V and 0 bases from J, the junction contained 13 bases not matched to a gene. DNA of the CDR3: TGCGCCAGCAGCCAGATCGCCGGGACTAGCGCGAGCTCCTACGAGCAGTACTTC. Protein product: CASSQIAGTSASSYEQYF.

The rearrangement joins TRBV28 to TRBJ1-5, with 7 bases aligning to TRBD1. CDR3 length equals 17 residues. Germline trimming cut 9 bases from V and 4 bases from J; bases unmatched to any gene: 18. Germline CDR1 is MDHEN and CDR2 is SYDVKM. CDR3 DNA: TGTGCCAGTTCGGGGACAGTTCCTGGCCCGAATAATCAGCCCCAGCATTTT. It codes for CASSGTVPGPNNQPQHF.

V usage is TRBV5-1 and J usage is TRBJ2-1, with TRBD2 matching over 8 bases. J lost 12 bases, V lost 3 bases, and 8 bases had no gene match. This CDR3 contains 13 residues. Looked up from germline, CDR1 is SGHRS and CDR2 is YFSETQ. The CDR3 nucleotides read TGCGCCAGCAGCTCGGGGGGGCCAATGTGGCAGTTCTTC. Translated, it gives CASSSGGPMWQFF.

The V and J genes are TRBV27 and TRBJ2-7, with 10 bases fitting TRBD1. CDR1 is MNHEY and CDR2 is SMNVEV in the germline V gene (reference sequence). The length of the CDR3 is 15 residues. Trimming took 6 bases from V and 1 from J; bases not matched to a gene: 6. The DNA of the CDR3 is TGTGCCAGCAGCGAGGGACAGGGGATATCCTACGAGCAGTACTTC. This codes for CASSEGQGISYEQYF.

The chain joins TRBV6-1 to TRBJ1-5, with 9 bases identical to TRBD1. CDR3 size: 18 residues. CDR1 is MNHNS, CDR2 SASEGT, per germline. V was clipped by 1 base and J by 3 bases; unmatched bases: 10. DNA for the CDR3: TGTGCCAGCAGTGAAGTAAGGGGACAGGGCGAATACAATCAGCCCCAGCATTTT. It specifies CASSEVRGQGEYNQPQHF.

The gene calls are TRBV6-6 and TRBJ1-1, with TRBD1 identical over 12 bases. The germline V gene has CDR1 MNHNY and CDR2 SVGAGI (reference sequence). V lost 0 bases and J lost 13; bases outside the gene matches: 9. The CDR3 loop spans 15 amino acids. The CDR3 spells CASSYSGQGAPGGFF. The CDR3 DNA reads as TGTGCCAGCAGTTACTCGGGACAGGGGGCACCAGGGGGTTTCTTT.

This chain joins TRBV10-3 and TRBJ2-1, with 7 bases lining up with TRBD1. This CDR3 has 17 amino acids. Trimming removed 5 bases from V and 9 bases from J; junction bases left unmatched: 19. Germline V gene lookup returns CDR1 ENHRY and CDR2 SYGVKD. CDR3 coding DNA: TGTGCCATCAGTCATTTTACCGGGACAGTGGGGGACACTGAGCAGTTCTTC. This translates into CAISHFTGTVGDTEQFF.

A note on this clone: Germline and junction disagree at one end, which may indicate a read error. The chain links TRBV7-9 to TRBJ1-5; 10 nucleotides align to TRBD1. The CDR3 is 15 amino acids. From germline, CDR1 is SEHNR and CDR2 FQNEAQ (reference sequence). CDR3 DNA: TGTTCCAGCAGCAGACAGGGGGCAGGCAATCAGCCCCAGCATTTT. Translation gives CSSSRQGAGNQPQHF.

The rearrangement uses TRBV7-5 and TRBJ2-7; the DNA was not used to check the table's D call, TRBD2. TRBV7-5 counts as a pseudogene. This CDR3 contains 16 residues. The CDR3 DNA is TGTGCCAGAAGCTTCAGGGGCTGGGGGGGTAGCTACGAGCAGTACTTC. Amino acid sequence: CARSFRGWGGSYEQYF.

The chain uses TRBV7-2 and TRBJ1-6; TRBD1 is a possible D gene (6 bases). This CDR3 spans 15 amino acids. Per the germline V gene, CDR1 is SGHTA and CDR2 is FQGNSA. Trimming shortened V by 5 bases and J by 11 bases, and 19 bases separated the two germline ends. The CDR3 here is CASSRDTSRGAPLHF. The CDR3 nucleotides read TGTGCCAGCAGCAGGGACACTTCCAGGGGTGCACCCCTCCACTTT. The variable domain in full, completed from reference TRBV7-2 and TRBJ1-6, reads GAGVSQSPSNKVTEKGKDVELRCDPISGHTALYWYRQSLGQGLEFLIYFQGNSAPDKSGLPSDRFSAERTGGSVSTLTIQRTQQEDSAVYLCASSRDTSRGAPLHFGNGTRLTVT.

The chain joins TRBV28 to TRBJ1-5; weak D call: TRBD1 (6 bases). Germline V gene lookup returns CDR1 MDHEN and CDR2 SYDVKM. The CDR3 is 16 amino acids. Trimming took 2 bases from V and 3 from J, leaving 14 bases between them. DNA for the CDR3: TGTGCCAGCAGTTTAGGGCGGCAGGGGACCAATCAGCCCCAGCATTTT. Translated, it gives CASSLGRQGTNQPQHF.

J is TRBJ2-5 and V is TRBV18; 8 bases map to TRBD1. The germline gives CDR1 KGHSH, CDR2 LQKENI. V dropped 4 bases and J dropped 4; count of bases not matched to a gene: 8. The CDR3 totals 15 residues. The CDR3, as DNA: TGTGCCAGCTCACAGCGCCAGGGGGCCGGAGAGACCCAGTACTTC. Protein product: CASSQRQGAGETQYF. The variable domain in full, with the rest retrieved from reference TRBV18 and TRBJ2-5, is NAGVMQNPRHLVRRRGQEARLRCSPMKGHSHVYWYRQLPEEGLKFMVYLQKENIIDESGMPKERFSAEFPKEGPSILRIQQVVRGDSAAYFCASSQRQGAGETQYFGPGTRLLVL.

V and J are TRBV5-4 and TRBJ2-1, with TRBD2 matching over 8 bases. V gave up 0 bases and J gave up 5 bases; unmatched junction bases: 4. From germline, CDR1 is SGHNT and CDR2 YYREEE (reference sequence). This CDR3 has 15 residues. The CDR3 sequence is CASSLAGGGNNEQFF. The CDR3, as DNA: TGTGCCAGCAGCTTGGCGGGGGGGGGAAACAATGAGCAGTTCTTC. The full variable domain, its missing parts supplied by reference TRBV5-4 and TRBJ2-1, is ETGVTQSPTHLIKTRGQQVTLRCSSQSGHNTVSWYQQALGQGPQFIFQYYREEENGRGNFPPRFSGLQFPNYSSELNVNALELDDSALYLCASSLAGGGNNEQFFGPGTRLTVL.

The chain links TRBV28 to TRBJ1-5; D is undetermined. CDR3 length equals 12 residues. Germline CDR1 reads MDHEN; CDR2 reads SYDVKM. The V and J ends lost 9 bases and 8 bases respectively, with 14 bases between them. CDR3 amino acids: CASRLSVEPQHF. CDR3 in DNA: TGTGCCAGTAGATTATCCGTAGAGCCCCAGCATTTT.

This sequence joins TRBV29-1 and TRBJ2-1, with 9 positions matching TRBD2. J gave up 8 bases and V 1 base, and 12 bases lay outside the gene matches. Germline CDR1 and CDR2: SQVTM and ANQGSEA. The CDR3 is 16 residues long. CDR3 protein: CSVEGGPGLALYEQFF. In DNA form, the CDR3 reads TGCAGCGTTGAAGGAGGCCCGGGACTAGCCCTTTATGAGCAGTTCTTC.

The chain joins TRBV11-2 to TRBJ2-7; 8 bases match TRBD1. The CDR3 totals 12 residues. The junction had 1 base not matched to a gene; V was cut back by 5 bases and J by 4 bases. Germline V gene lookup returns CDR1 SGHAT and CDR2 FQNNGV. The CDR3 nucleotides read TGTGCCAGCAGCCGACAGGGGTACGAGCAGTACTTC. Translation: CASSRQGYEQYF.

The chain recombines TRBV4-1 with TRBJ2-7, with 9 bases fitting TRBD2. Looked up from germline, CDR1 is MGHRA and CDR2 is YSYEKL. After removal of 5 bases from V and 3 bases from J, the junction contained 20 bases not matched to a gene. This CDR3 is 19 amino acids long. In nucleotides, the CDR3 is TGCGCCAGCAGCATAAATAGGGTCGAAGCGGGGGGTCTTTTCTACGAGCAGTACTTC. Encoded protein: CASSINRVEAGGLFYEQYF.

Points on this clone: The junction does not match germline at one end; this may be a read error. This rearrangement joins TRBV5-1 to TRBJ2-1, with TRBD2 matching over 12 bases. The CDR3 spans 15 residues. The V gene's germline CDR1 is SGHRS and CDR2 YFSETQ. Written as DNA, the CDR3 is TGCGCCAACAGCTTGCTAGCGGGGGGGGGTCGGGAGCAGTTCTTC. Its protein product is CANSLLAGGGREQFF.